These 3 T cell receptor beta chains were all obtained from the same sample, sequenced in a study of regulatory T cells in long-lasting Graves disease. Time point specified: newly diagnosed GD, antithyroid drugs for less than 3 months. PBMC RNA served as the TCR library source. Building of the TCR beta libraries involved iRepertoire HTBI primers and Arm-PCR of CDR3 regions. TCRdb used MiXCR to reprocess the multiplex PCR reads, holding one entry per CDR3 protein. The sample has roughly 360,000 distinct CDR3 sequences; approximately 12% are singletons. These data also featured in a second study, about T cells in Graves' hyperthyroidism and ophthalmopathy.

The sequences come from peripheral blood mononuclear cells (PBMCs), collected at new diagnosis, from a patient treated with antithyroid drugs. The source of these receptors is a woman younger than 30 with Graves disease.

In this sample, this clonotype turned up many times. The genes are TRBV6-5 and TRBJ1-5; 9 bases fit TRBD1. This CDR3 comprises 16 residues. J was trimmed by 4 bases and V by 0 bases; bases with no gene match: 4. Germline CDR1 MNHEY, CDR2 SVGAGI. The DNA of the CDR3 is TGTGCCAGCAGTTACTCGGTAGGACAGGGGAATCAGCCCCAGCATTTT. Protein: CASSYSVGQGNQPQHF.

This clonotype was seen more than once but under ten times. This could be a read error, since a much larger clone is one nucleotide away. The J gene is TRBJ1-4, the V gene TRBV20-1; tentative D call: TRBD1 (5 bases). The CDR3 spans 14 residues. From germline, CDR1 is DFQATT and CDR2 SNEGSKA (reference sequence). The CDR3 DNA reads TGCAGTGCTAGAAAGACCGCAGGGCGTGAAAAACTGCTTTTT. Amino acids: CSARKTAGREKLLF.

This clonotype was seen at least ten times. The V gene is TRBV10-3, the J gene TRBJ1-2; TRBD1 is a possible D gene (6 bases). The V and J ends lost 6 bases and 5 bases respectively, with 22 bases between them. The CDR3 contains 16 residues. The germline gives CDR1 ENHRY, CDR2 SYGVKD. In DNA form, the CDR3 reads TGTGCCATCAGGATACCCACCTCGGAGGGGGGATATGGCTACACCTTC. This sequence encodes CAIRIPTSEGGYGYTF.